The clone carrying this T cell receptor beta chain was seen many times. Its antigen remains unidentified. This entry is derived from a study of T cell repertoires in cytomegalovirus infection. Study background: Evidence of both CMV infection and a matching HLA type came from public TCR beta signatures. Study observations and caveats: Dominating the ex vivo response were HLA-C-restricted CMV-specific TCR beta clonotypes. Cumulative public TCR beta family frequency identified carriers of CMV plus the relevant HLA.

CDR3 size: 15 residues. Germline loops: CDR1 SGHTA, CDR2 FQGNSA. Losses at the gene ends were 4 bases for V and 4 bases for J; bases not matched to a gene: 6. TCRdb re-called the reads with MiXCR, one entry per CDR3 protein. This table holds 150,000 or so distinct CDR3 sequences, about 6.5% found once. What was sequenced was PBMCs. This clonotype was obtained from a human donor in good health (CMV status not recorded). Some clones in this sample may be carry-over from other donors' samples. The V gene is TRBV7-2, the J gene TRBJ2-5, with 10 bases matching TRBD1. CDR3 protein: CASSSGQGWGETQYF. The DNA for the CDR3 is TGTGCCAGCAGCTCGGGACAGGGGTGGGGAGAGACCCAGTACTTC.